The 30 T cell receptor beta chains below all came from one sample that was sequenced in a study of cytomegalovirus exposure and HLA in healthy donors. PCR used 60 Vbeta primers and 13 Jbeta primers. The assay was immunoSEQ multiplex PCR, and TCRdb's table has in-frame clones only and misses some. This sample has some 120,000 clones; approximately 80% occur once, and the top ten carry more than 2.5%. Source material: PBMCs. The receptor set was obtained from a male donor in good health and CMV-seronegative.

This rearrangement joins TRBV19 to TRBJ1-5; TRBD1 is a possible D gene (5 bases). V lost 1 base to trimming and J lost 1 base, with 11 bases between them. The CDR3 spans 16 residues. CDR1 LNHDA and CDR2 SQIVND come from the germline V gene (reference sequence). Here the CDR3 DNA reads TGTGCCAGTAGTATAGTGGGGGACTTCAGCAATCAGCCCCAGCATTTT. Protein: CASSIVGDFSNQPQHF.

The chain joins TRBV25-1 to TRBJ1-4; D uncertain. This CDR3 is 12 amino acids long. Trimming stripped 3 bases from V and 8 bases from J, with 7 bases between. CDR1 and CDR2 from the germline V gene are MGHDK and SYGVNS. The CDR3 reads CASSDPREKLFF. The CDR3 DNA sequence: TGTGCCAGCAGTGACCCCAGGGAAAAACTGTTTTTT.

This clone was observed a single time. V usage is TRBV13 and J usage is TRBJ1-2; TRBD1 agrees at 9 bases. CDR3 length: 16 amino acids. V gave up 3 bases and J gave up 8 bases; unmatched junction bases: 13. Germline assignment: CDR1 PRHDT and CDR2 FYEKMQ (reference sequence). CDR3 amino acids: CASSLGTGPSIKGYTF. Here the CDR3 DNA reads TGTGCCAGCAGCTTGGGGACAGGGCCCTCCATTAAGGGCTACACCTTC.

This clone appeared once. The J gene is TRBJ2-7, the V gene TRBV11-2, with D maybe TRBD1 (6 bases). The germline V and J ends were trimmed by 2 bases and 5 bases, with 16 bases remaining between them. The CDR3 has 15 residues. From germline, CDR1 is SGHAT and CDR2 FQNNGV. The CDR3 DNA reads TGTGCCAGCAGCTTATCCCAGATCAGGGGCCACGAGCAGTACTTC. Encoded protein: CASSLSQIRGHEQYF.

CDR3 DNA sequence: TGTGCCAGCAGCGTCCGTGGCGGGCCTTCCTACAATGAGCAGTTCTTC. This translates into CASSVRGGPSYNEQFF. The V gene is TRBV9, the J gene TRBJ2-1; perhaps TRBD2 as D (5 bases). CDR3 length equals 16 residues. CDR1 and CDR2 (germline): SGDLS, YYNGEE. V was cut by 2 bases and J by 1 base, with 13 bases left in between.

DNA of the CDR3: TGCGCCAGCAGCCAATTCACCACAGGGGGCGCGTACGAGCAGTACTTC. Translated: CASSQFTTGGAYEQYF. The chain is built from TRBV4-1 and TRBJ2-7; 9 bases line up with TRBD1. Germline V gives CDR1 MGHRA, CDR2 YSYEKL. CDR3 length: 16 amino acids. With 2 bases clipped from V and 4 bases from J, the junction kept 9 bases outside the gene matches.

The chain is built from TRBV2 and TRBJ1-5; 9 bases match TRBD1. V lost 6 bases, J lost 3 bases, and 6 bases stayed unmatched. There are 15 residues in the CDR3. The germline V gene encodes CDR1 SNHLY and CDR2 FYNNEI. The CDR3 here is CASRLDRGSNQPQHF. CDR3 coding DNA: TGTGCCAGCAGACTTGACAGGGGGTCCAATCAGCCCCAGCATTTT.

The chain joins TRBV5-1 to TRBJ2-5, with 7 bases that match TRBD1. CDR1 SGHRS and CDR2 YFSETQ come from the germline V gene. This CDR3 has 13 amino acids. V lost 4 bases and J lost 4; bases outside the gene matches: 4. The CDR3 loop reads CASSVGTAETQYF. The CDR3 nucleotides read TGCGCCAGCAGCGTCGGGACAGCAGAGACCCAGTACTTC.

V gene TRBV10-1 combines with J gene TRBJ2-1, with a weak D call TRBD2 (5 bases). This CDR3 has 17 amino acids. Between the trimmed V and J ends, which lost 3 bases and 0 bases, there was a span of 15 bases. Germline V gene sequence: CDR1 WNHNN, CDR2 SYGVQD (reference sequence). CDR3 sequence (DNA): TGCGCCAGCAGTGATATGTTCGGGGAGAGCTCCTACAATGAGCAGTTCTTC. This gives the protein CASSDMFGESSYNEQFF.

The chain links TRBV6-5 to TRBJ2-1, with 11 bases lining up with TRBD2. Per the germline V gene, CDR1 is MNHEY and CDR2 is SVGAGI. The CDR3 runs to 16 residues. The V gene end was trimmed by 2 bases and the J gene end by 5 bases; junction bases not matched to a gene: 5. Here the CDR3 reads CASSYATSGNHNEQFF. CDR3 DNA sequence: TGTGCCAGCAGTTACGCGACTAGCGGGAACCACAATGAGCAGTTCTTC.

This clone has a single count. As DNA, the CDR3 is TGCAGCGCTAACCACATGATATTGAACAGGGGGGATTTGTATAACACTGAAGCTTTCTTT. It codes for CSANHMILNRGDLYNTEAFF. The gene calls are TRBV29-1 and TRBJ1-1; 8 bases line up with TRBD1. CDR1 is SQVTM and CDR2 is ANQGSEA in the germline V gene. The V gene end was trimmed by 7 bases and the J gene end by 2 bases; junction bases not matched to a gene: 27. This CDR3 has 20 residues.

The chain couples TRBV5-1 to TRBJ1-2; 8 bases map to TRBD1. Germline loops: CDR1 SGHRS, CDR2 YFSETQ. The V and J ends lost 1 base and 7 bases, in that order; junction bases with no gene match: 15. This CDR3 comprises 17 residues. The CDR3 DNA sequence: TGCGCCAGCAGCTTGTTAGGGACAGGAGACCCTTTTGTTGGCTACACCTTC. The encoded protein is CASSLLGTGDPFVGYTF.

In regard to this clone: An end of the junction does not agree with germline; a read error may underlie this. The chain couples TRBV27 to TRBJ2-7; 10 bases are shared with TRBD2. The CDR3 extends over 12 amino acids. Germline V gives CDR1 MNHEY, CDR2 SMNVEV (reference sequence). CDR3: CASSFLSGRVIF. CDR3 nucleotide sequence: TGTGCCAGCAGTTTCCTAAGCGGGAGGGTAATTTTC.

CDR3: CASSEGGGGARYF. In nucleotides, the CDR3 is TGTGCCAGCAGCGAGGGGGGCGGGGGGGCTCGGTACTTC. The chain employs TRBV9 and TRBJ2-7, with 9 bases aligning to TRBD2. The trim removed 3 bases at V and 12 bases at J, leaving 10 bases unmatched. This CDR3 is built from 13 residues. Per germline, CDR1 SGDLS and CDR2 YYNGEE.

This sequence joins TRBV6-5 and TRBJ1-2; TRBD1 is a possible D gene (5 bases). The V end lost 6 bases, the J end lost 3 bases, and 8 bases lay between the germline ends. The CDR3 contains 12 residues. Germline-derived CDR1 and CDR2 are MNHEY and SVGAGI. The CDR3 region is CASSQTDYGYTF. The CDR3, as DNA: TGTGCCAGCAGCCAGACAGACTATGGCTACACCTTC.

J is TRBJ1-1 and V is TRBV6-6; D gene uncertain. The CDR3 length is 12 residues. Germline-derived CDR1 and CDR2 are MNHNY and SVGAGI (reference sequence). Trimming took off 6 bases at V and 4 bases at J, with 9 bases between the two ends. The chain's CDR3 is CASSERGTEAFF. The CDR3 bases are TGTGCCAGCAGCGAACGGGGCACTGAAGCTTTCTTT.

V gene TRBV7-9 combines with J gene TRBJ1-1; D is unclear. This CDR3 contains 13 residues. Trimming took off 3 bases at V and 2 bases at J, with 7 bases between the two ends. In germline, CDR1 is SEHNR, CDR2 FQNEAQ (reference sequence). The CDR3 sequence is CASSFQENTEAFF. As DNA, the CDR3 is TGTGCCAGCAGCTTCCAGGAAAACACTGAAGCTTTCTTT.

This chain connects TRBV19 to TRBJ1-1; weak D call: TRBD1 (5 bases). Between the trimmed V and J ends, which lost 3 bases and 3 bases, there was a span of 17 bases. This CDR3 comprises 16 residues. The V gene's germline CDR1 is LNHDA and CDR2 SQIVND (reference sequence). The CDR3 sequence is CASSMGHPGGYTEAFF. The CDR3 nucleotides read TGTGCCAGTAGTATGGGTCATCCGGGGGGGTACACTGAAGCTTTCTTT.

V gene TRBV7-9 combines with J gene TRBJ1-2; no clear D gene. Trimming took 1 base from V and 8 from J, leaving 8 bases between them. The CDR3 runs 12 residues. Per germline, CDR1 SEHNR and CDR2 FQNEAQ (reference sequence). The CDR3 DNA is TGTGCCAGCAGCTTAGGAACTAACGGCTACACCTTC. This translates into CASSLGTNGYTF.

The gene calls are TRBV10-2 and TRBJ2-3; 7 nucleotides align to TRBD1. The CDR3 has 15 residues. Per the germline V gene, CDR1 is WSHSY and CDR2 is SAAADI. V lost 1 base and J lost 0; bases outside the gene matches: 1. Here the CDR3 reads CASSEWTGSTDTQYF. As DNA, the CDR3 is TGCGCCAGCAGTGAGTGGACAGGTAGCACAGATACGCAGTATTTT.

The rearrangement joins TRBV28 to TRBJ2-7; 7 nucleotides agree with TRBD2. CDR1 and CDR2 from the germline V gene are MDHEN and SYDVKM. The CDR3 is made up of 13 amino acids. With 4 bases clipped from V and 2 bases from J, the junction kept 2 bases outside the gene matches. CDR3 sequence: CASSSGLPYEQYF. CDR3 bases: TGTGCCAGCAGTTCGGGACTACCCTACGAGCAGTACTTC.

The chain uses TRBV2 and TRBJ1-1; D is uncertain. The germline CDR1 and CDR2 sequences are SNHLY and FYNNEI. Trimming stripped 6 bases from V and 9 bases from J, with 17 bases between. The CDR3 runs to 13 residues. DNA for the CDR3: TGTGCCAGCAGCGCTGAGGGTCCGCCGAAAGCTTTCTTT. Its translation is CASSAEGPPKAFF.

The chain is built from TRBV5-5 and TRBJ1-1, with TRBD1 matching 8 bases. The CDR3 spans 14 residues. The germline gives CDR1 SGHKS, CDR2 YYEKEE (reference sequence). Losses at the gene ends were 3 bases for V and 4 bases for J; bases not matched to a gene: 5. The CDR3 here is CASSSGQGGTEAFF. The DNA of the CDR3 is TGTGCCAGCAGCTCCGGACAGGGTGGCACTGAAGCTTTCTTT.

This clone is a singleton in its sample. This chain connects TRBV7-2 to TRBJ2-3; TRBD2 aligns across 11 bases. V shed 2 bases, J shed 5 bases, and the junction held 9 bases outside the gene matches. The CDR3 sequence is 17 residues long. CDR1 and CDR2 from the germline V gene are SGHTA and FQGNSA. The CDR3 region has the DNA TGTGCCAGCAGCTTATCGGCTAGCGGGGGGCCGGGAGATACGCAGTATTTT. Its protein product is CASSLSASGGPGDTQYF. The complete variable domain, with remaining parts taken from reference TRBV7-2 and TRBJ2-3, reads GAGVSQSPSNKVTEKGKDVELRCDPISGHTALYWYRQSLGQGLEFLIYFQGNSAPDKSGLPSDRFSAERTGGSVSTLTIQRTQQEDSAVYLCASSLSASGGPGDTQYFGPGTRLTVL.

The chain recombines TRBV6-6 with TRBJ2-1; 8 bases match TRBD1. This CDR3 is 15 amino acids long. In germline, CDR1 is MNHNY, CDR2 SVGAGI (reference sequence). V dropped 6 bases and J dropped 1; count of bases not matched to a gene: 5. CDR3 DNA: TGTGCCAGCAGACGGGACAGGCATTCCTACAATGAGCAGTTCTTC. Translated: CASRRDRHSYNEQFF.

The chain recombines TRBV6-4 with TRBJ1-5, with TRBD1 matching over 7 bases. The length of the CDR3 is 14 residues. The germline V gene has CDR1 MRHNA and CDR2 SNTAGT. The J segment lost 5 bases and the V segment lost 3 bases, leaving 4 bases of the junction unmatched. In DNA, the CDR3 is TGTGCCAGCAGTGAGACAGGGTCCCATCAGCCCCAGCATTTT. Its translation: CASSETGSHQPQHF.

The chain links TRBV28 to TRBJ1-4, with 8 bases matching TRBD1. CDR3 size: 14 residues. Losses at the gene ends were 5 bases for V and 5 bases for J; bases not matched to a gene: 4. CDR1 MDHEN and CDR2 SYDVKM come from the germline V gene. Written as DNA, the CDR3 is TGTGCCAGCAGTATTCGACAGGGGAATGAAAAACTGTTTTTT. The encoded protein is CASSIRQGNEKLFF.

The chain combines TRBV2 with TRBJ1-1; D is unresolved. The CDR3 contains 13 residues. The V end lost 6 bases, the J end lost 5 bases, and 13 bases lay between the germline ends. Germline CDR1 SNHLY, CDR2 FYNNEI. The CDR3 is CASRGGMRTEAFF. The CDR3 region has the DNA TGTGCCAGCAGAGGCGGGATGCGGACTGAAGCTTTCTTT.

The chain is built from TRBV5-6 and TRBJ2-2; D is uncertain. The germline V gene has CDR1 SGHDT and CDR2 YYEEEE. V was pared by 2 bases and J by 0 bases, with 8 bases between. CDR3 length equals 15 residues. CDR3 bases: TGTGCCAGCAGCTTTCCCGTAACGAACACCGGGGAGCTGTTTTTT. It encodes CASSFPVTNTGELFF.

This chain connects TRBV6-5 to TRBJ2-3; 7 bases are a match to TRBD2. Germline V gene lookup returns CDR1 MNHEY and CDR2 SVGAGI. This CDR3 spans 16 amino acids. V dropped 0 bases and J dropped 2; count of bases not matched to a gene: 5. CDR3 coding DNA: TGTGCCAGCAGTTACTCTCCTAGCGGCGACACAGATACGCAGTATTTT. The encoded protein is CASSYSPSGDTDTQYF.